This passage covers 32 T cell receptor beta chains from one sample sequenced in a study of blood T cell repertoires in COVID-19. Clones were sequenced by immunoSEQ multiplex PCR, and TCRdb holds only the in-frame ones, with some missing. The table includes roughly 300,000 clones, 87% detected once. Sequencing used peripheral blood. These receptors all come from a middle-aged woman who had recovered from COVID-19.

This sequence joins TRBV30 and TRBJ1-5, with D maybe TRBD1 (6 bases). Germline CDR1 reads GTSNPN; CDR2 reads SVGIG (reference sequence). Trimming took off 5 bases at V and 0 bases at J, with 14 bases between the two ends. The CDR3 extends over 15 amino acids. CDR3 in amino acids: CAWGGPNYSNQPQHF. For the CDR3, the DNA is TGTGCCTGGGGGGGCCCCAATTATAGCAATCAGCCCCAGCATTTT.

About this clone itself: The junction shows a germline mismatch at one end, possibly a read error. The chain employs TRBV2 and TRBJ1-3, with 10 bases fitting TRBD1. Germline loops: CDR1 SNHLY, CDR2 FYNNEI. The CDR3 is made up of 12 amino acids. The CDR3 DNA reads TGTGCCAGCAGCCCCGGGACAGGGGTCTTGCGTTTT. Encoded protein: CASSPGTGVLRF.

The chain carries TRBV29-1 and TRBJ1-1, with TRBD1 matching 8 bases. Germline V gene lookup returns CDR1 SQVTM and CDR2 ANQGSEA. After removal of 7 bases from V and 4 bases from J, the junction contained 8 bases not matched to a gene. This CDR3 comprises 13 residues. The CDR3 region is CSALQGVGTEAFF. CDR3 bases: TGCAGCGCGCTACAGGGGGTCGGCACTGAAGCTTTCTTT.

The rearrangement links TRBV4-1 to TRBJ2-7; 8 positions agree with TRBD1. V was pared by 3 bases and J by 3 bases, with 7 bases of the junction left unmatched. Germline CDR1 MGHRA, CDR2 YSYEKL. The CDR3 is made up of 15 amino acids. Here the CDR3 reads CASSQQGAWGYEQYF. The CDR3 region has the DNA TGCGCCAGCAGCCAGCAGGGGGCCTGGGGCTACGAGCAGTACTTC.

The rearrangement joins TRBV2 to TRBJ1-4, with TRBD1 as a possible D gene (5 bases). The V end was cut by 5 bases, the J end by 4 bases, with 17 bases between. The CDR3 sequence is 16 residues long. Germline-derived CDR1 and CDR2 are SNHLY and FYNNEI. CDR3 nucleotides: TGTGCCAGCAGTCCCATTGACAGCAATAATAATGAAAAACTGTTTTTT. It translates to CASSPIDSNNNEKLFF. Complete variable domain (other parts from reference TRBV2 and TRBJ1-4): EPEVTQTPSHQVTQMGQEVILRCVPISNHLYFYWYRQILGQKVEFLVSFYNNEISEKSEIFDDQFSVERPDGSNFTLKIRSTKLEDSAMYFCASSPIDSNNNEKLFFGSGTQLSVL.

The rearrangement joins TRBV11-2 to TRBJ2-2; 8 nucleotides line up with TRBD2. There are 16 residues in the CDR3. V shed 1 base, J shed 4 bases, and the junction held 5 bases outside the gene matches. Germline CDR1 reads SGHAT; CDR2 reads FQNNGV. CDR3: CASSLGPGGGTGELFF. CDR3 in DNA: TGTGCCAGCAGCTTAGGCCCGGGGGGGGGCACCGGGGAGCTGTTTTTT.

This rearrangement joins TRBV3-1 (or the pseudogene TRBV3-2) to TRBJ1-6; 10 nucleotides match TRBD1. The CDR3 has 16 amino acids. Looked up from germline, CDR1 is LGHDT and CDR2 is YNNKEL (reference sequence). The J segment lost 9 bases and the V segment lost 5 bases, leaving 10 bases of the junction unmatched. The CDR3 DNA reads TGTGCCAGCAGCAACCTGGGACAGGGGCTGGGTTCACCCCTCCACTTT. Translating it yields CASSNLGQGLGSPLHF.

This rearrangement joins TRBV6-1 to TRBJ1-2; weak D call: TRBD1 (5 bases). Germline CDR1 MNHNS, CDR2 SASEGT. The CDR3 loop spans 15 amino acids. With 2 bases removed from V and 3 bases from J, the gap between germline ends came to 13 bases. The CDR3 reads CASSETGGGDYGYTF. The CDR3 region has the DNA TGTGCCAGCAGTGAAACGGGGGGGGGAGACTATGGCTACACCTTC.

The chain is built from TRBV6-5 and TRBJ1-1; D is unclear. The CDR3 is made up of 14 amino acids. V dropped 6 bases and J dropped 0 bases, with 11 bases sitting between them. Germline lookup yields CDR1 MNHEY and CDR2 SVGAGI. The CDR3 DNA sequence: TGTGCCAGCAGGGGCAGTTGGGTGAACACTGAAGCTTTCTTT. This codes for CASRGSWVNTEAFF.

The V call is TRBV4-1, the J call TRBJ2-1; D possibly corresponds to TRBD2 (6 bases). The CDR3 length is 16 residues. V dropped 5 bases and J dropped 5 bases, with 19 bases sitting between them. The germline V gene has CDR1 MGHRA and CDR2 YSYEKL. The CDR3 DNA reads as TGCGCCAGCAGCTCTCATAGCGGTGAGATACACAATGAGCAGTTCTTC. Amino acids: CASSSHSGEIHNEQFF.

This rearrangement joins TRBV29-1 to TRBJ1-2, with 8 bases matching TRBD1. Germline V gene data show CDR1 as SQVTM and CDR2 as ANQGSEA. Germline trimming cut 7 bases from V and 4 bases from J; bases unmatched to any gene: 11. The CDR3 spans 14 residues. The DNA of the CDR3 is TGCAGCGCCCCGGACAGGGAAGGGTTCTATGGCTACACCTTC. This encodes CSAPDREGFYGYTF.

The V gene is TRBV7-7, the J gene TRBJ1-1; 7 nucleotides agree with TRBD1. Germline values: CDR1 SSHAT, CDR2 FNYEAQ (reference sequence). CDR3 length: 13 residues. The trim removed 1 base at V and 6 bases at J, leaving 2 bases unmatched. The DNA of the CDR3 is TGTGCCAGCAGCTTAGACACAGGGGCTGAAGCTTTCTTT. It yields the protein CASSLDTGAEAFF. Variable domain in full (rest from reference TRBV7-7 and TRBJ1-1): GAGVSQSPRYKVTKRGQDVTLRCDPISSHATLYWYQQALGQGPEFLTYFNYEAQPDKSGLPSDRFSAERPEGSISTLTIQRTEQRDSAMYRCASSLDTGAEAFFGQGTRLTVV.

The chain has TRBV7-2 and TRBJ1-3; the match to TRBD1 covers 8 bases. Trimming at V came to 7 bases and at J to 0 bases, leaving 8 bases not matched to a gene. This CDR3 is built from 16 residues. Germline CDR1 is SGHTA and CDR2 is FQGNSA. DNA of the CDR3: TGTGCCAGCACCCACAGGGGGGATTACTCTGGAAACACCATATATTTT. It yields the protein CASTHRGDYSGNTIYF.

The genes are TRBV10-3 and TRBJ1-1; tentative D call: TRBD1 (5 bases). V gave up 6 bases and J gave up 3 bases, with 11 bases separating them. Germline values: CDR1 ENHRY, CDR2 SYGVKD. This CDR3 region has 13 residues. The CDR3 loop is CAIREGEDTEAFF. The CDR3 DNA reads TGTGCCATCAGGGAAGGGGAGGACACTGAAGCTTTCTTT.

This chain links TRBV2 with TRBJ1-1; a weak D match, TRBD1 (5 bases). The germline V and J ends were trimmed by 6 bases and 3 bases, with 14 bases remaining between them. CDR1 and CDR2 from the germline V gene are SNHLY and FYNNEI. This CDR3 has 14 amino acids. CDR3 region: CASSREESDTEAFF. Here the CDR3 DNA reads TGTGCCAGCAGCAGGGAGGAGAGCGACACTGAAGCTTTCTTT.

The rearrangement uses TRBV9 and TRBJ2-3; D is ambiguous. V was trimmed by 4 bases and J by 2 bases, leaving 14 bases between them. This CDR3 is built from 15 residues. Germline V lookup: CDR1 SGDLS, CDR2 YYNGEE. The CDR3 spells CASSPSGFATDTQYF. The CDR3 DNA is TGTGCCAGCAGCCCCTCCGGGTTTGCCACAGATACGCAGTATTTT.

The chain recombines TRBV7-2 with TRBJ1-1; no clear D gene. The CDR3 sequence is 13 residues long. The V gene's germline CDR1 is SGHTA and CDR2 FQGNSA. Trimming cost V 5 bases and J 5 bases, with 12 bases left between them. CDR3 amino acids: CASSPHRETEAFF. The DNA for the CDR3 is TGTGCCAGCAGCCCTCATAGAGAGACTGAAGCTTTCTTT.

The DNA of the CDR3 is TGTGCCAGTAGTACCCTAGAGACCCAGTACTTC. Translated: CASSTLETQYF. The rearrangement links TRBV19 to TRBJ2-5; no firm D call. The CDR3 totals 11 residues. V dropped 4 bases and J dropped 4 bases, with 4 bases sitting between them. Germline V gene data show CDR1 as LNHDA and CDR2 as SQIVND (reference sequence). Supplemented by reference TRBV19 and TRBJ2-5, the full variable domain reads DGGITQSPKYLFRKEGQNVTLSCEQNLNHDAMYWYRQDPGQGLRLIYYSQIVNDFQKGDIAEGYSVSREKKESFPLTVTSAQKNPTAFYLCASSTLETQYFGPGTRLLVL.

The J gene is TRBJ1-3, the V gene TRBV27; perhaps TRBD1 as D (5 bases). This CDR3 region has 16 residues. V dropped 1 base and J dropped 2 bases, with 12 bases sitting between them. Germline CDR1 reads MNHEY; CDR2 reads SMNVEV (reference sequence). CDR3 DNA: TGTGCCAGCAGTTTATGGGGGGAAGGCGCTGGAAACACCATATATTTT. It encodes CASSLWGEGAGNTIYF.

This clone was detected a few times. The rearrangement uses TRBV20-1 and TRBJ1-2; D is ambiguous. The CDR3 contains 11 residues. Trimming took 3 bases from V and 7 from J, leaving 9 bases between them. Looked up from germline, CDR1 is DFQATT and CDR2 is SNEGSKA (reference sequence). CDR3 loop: CSASFRGGYTF. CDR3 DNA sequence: TGCAGTGCTAGCTTTCGGGGTGGCTACACCTTC.

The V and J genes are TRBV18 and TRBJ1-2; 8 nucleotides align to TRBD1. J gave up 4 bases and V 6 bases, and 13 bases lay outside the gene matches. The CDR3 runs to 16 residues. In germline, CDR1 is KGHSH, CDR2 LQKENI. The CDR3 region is CASSLTTGEVSYGYTF. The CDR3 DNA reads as TGTGCCAGCTCCCTAACGACAGGGGAGGTGAGCTATGGCTACACCTTC.

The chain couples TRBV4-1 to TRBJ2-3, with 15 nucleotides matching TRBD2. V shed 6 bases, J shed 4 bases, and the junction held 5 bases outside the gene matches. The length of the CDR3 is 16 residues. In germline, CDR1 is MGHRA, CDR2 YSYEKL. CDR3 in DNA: TGCGCCAGCAGGCGGACTAGCGGGGGGGCTGCAGATACGCAGTATTTT. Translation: CASRRTSGGAADTQYF.

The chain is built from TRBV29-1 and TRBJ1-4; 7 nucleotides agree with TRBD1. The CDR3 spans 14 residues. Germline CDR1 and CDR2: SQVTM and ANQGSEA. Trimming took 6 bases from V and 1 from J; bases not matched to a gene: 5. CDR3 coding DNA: TGCAGCGTCAAGGGGGCGCTAACTAATGAAAAACTGTTTTTT. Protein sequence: CSVKGALTNEKLFF.

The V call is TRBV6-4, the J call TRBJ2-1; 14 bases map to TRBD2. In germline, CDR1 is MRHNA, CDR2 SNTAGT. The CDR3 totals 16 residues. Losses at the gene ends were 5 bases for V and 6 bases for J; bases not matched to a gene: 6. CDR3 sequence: CASSPRLAGGLNEQFF. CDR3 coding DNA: TGTGCCAGCAGTCCCAGACTAGCGGGGGGGCTCAATGAGCAGTTCTTC.

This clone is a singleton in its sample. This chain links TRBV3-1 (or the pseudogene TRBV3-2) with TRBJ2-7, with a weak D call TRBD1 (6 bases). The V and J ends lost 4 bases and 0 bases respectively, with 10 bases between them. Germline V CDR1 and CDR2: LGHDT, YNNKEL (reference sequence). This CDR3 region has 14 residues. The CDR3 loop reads CASSRGDISYEQYF. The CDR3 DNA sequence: TGTGCCAGCAGCCGAGGGGACATCTCCTACGAGCAGTACTTC.

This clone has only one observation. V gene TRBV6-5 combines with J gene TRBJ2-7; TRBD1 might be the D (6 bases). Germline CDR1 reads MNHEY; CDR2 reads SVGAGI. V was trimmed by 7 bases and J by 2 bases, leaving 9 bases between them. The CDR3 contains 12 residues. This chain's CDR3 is CASKGTTYEQYF. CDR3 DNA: TGTGCCAGCAAAGGGACAACCTACGAGCAGTACTTC.

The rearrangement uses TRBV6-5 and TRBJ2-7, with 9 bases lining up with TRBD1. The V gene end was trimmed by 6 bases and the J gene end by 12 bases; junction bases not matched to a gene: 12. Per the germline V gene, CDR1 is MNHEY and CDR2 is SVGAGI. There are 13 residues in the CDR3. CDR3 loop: CASSQFRDRALYF. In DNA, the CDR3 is TGTGCCAGCAGCCAATTCCGGGACAGGGCTCTGTACTTC.

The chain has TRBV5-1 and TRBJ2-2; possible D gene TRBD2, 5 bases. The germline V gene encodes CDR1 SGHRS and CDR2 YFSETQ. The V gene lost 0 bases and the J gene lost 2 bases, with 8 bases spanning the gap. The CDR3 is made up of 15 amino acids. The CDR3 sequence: CASSLGSSNTGELFF. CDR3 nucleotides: TGCGCCAGCAGCTTGGGGTCTAGCAACACCGGGGAGCTGTTTTTT. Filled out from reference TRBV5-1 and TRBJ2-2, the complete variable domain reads KAGVTQTPRYLIKTRGQQVTLSCSPISGHRSVSWYQQTPGQGLQFLFEYFSETQRNKGNFPGRFSGRQFSNSRSEMNVSTLELGDSALYLCASSLGSSNTGELFFGEGSRLTVL.

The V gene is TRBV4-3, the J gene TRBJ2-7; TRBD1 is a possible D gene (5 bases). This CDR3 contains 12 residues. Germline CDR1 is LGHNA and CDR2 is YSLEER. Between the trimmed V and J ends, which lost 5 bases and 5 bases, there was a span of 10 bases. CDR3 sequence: CASSGLGDEQYF. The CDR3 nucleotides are TGCGCCAGCAGCGGGTTAGGGGACGAGCAGTACTTC.

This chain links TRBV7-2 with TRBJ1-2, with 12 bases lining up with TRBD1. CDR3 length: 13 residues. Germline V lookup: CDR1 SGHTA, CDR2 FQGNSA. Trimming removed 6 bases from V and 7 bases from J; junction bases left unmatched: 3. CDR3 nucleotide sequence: TGTGCCAGCAGTTGGGACAGGGGGCTTGGCTACACCTTC. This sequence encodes CASSWDRGLGYTF.

The CDR3 region is CASSGWEGVNYGYTF. The CDR3 DNA follows: TGTGCCAGCAGTGGGTGGGAGGGGGTTAACTATGGCTACACCTTC. V gene TRBV2 combines with J gene TRBJ1-2; D perhaps matches TRBD1 (6 bases). CDR1 and CDR2 from the germline V gene are SNHLY and FYNNEI. Trimming stripped 4 bases from V and 1 base from J, with 13 bases between. This CDR3 region has 15 residues.

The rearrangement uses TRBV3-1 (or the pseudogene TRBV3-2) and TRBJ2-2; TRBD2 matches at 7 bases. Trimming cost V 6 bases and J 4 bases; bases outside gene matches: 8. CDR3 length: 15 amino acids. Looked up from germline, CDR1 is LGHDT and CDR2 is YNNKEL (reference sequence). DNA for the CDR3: TGTGCCAGCAGTGTCAGACTAGCAGTCACCGGGGAGCTGTTTTTT. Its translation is CASSVRLAVTGELFF.